The 6 T cell receptor beta chains presented below share a single source sample, sequenced in a study of blood T cell repertoires in COVID-19. TCRdb's copy holds only in-frame clones and misses some; the assay was immunoSEQ multiplex PCR. The sample holds roughly 250,000 clones; roughly 85% are singletons and the top ten take approximately 4.2%. The sequencing sample was made of PBMCs or T cells enriched from blood (not recorded which). The receptors come from a woman in her 30s who had recovered from COVID-19.

The V and J genes are TRBV4-2 and TRBJ2-1; no definite D call. The germline gives CDR1 LGHNA, CDR2 YNFKEQ. V gave up 4 bases and J gave up 8 bases, with 12 bases separating them. The CDR3 extends over 13 amino acids. The CDR3 DNA sequence: TGTGCCAGCAGCCCCACCGGCAGGCATGAGCAGTTCTTC. The encoded protein is CASSPTGRHEQFF.

The chain joins TRBV19 to TRBJ2-2; 13 nucleotides align to TRBD2. The trim removed 7 bases at V and 1 base at J, leaving 18 bases unmatched. The CDR3 has 21 residues. CDR1 and CDR2 from the germline V gene are LNHDA and SQIVND (reference sequence). The CDR3: CASTPGLRTSGSRGNTGELFF. Here the CDR3 DNA reads TGTGCCAGTACCCCAGGTCTTAGGACTAGCGGGAGTCGTGGGAACACCGGGGAGCTGTTTTTT.

V usage is TRBV7-8 and J usage is TRBJ2-1; TRBD1 matches 8 bases. This CDR3 has 15 amino acids. From germline, CDR1 is SGHVS and CDR2 FQNEAQ. Trimming cost V 4 bases and J 0 bases; bases outside gene matches: 2. The CDR3 nucleotides are TGTGCCAGCAGCTCGGACAGGGTCTCCTACAATGAGCAGTTCTTC. Its translation is CASSSDRVSYNEQFF.

J is TRBJ2-3 and V is TRBV6-5; D possibly corresponds to TRBD2 (5 bases). The V gene lost 3 bases and the J gene lost 6 bases, with 10 bases spanning the gap. Germline-derived CDR1 and CDR2 are MNHEY and SVGAGI. This CDR3 has 13 amino acids. DNA for the CDR3: TGTGCCAGCAGTTATAACGGGGTGGATACGCAGTATTTT. It codes for CASSYNGVDTQYF.

The chain joins TRBV19 to TRBJ1-6; D is possibly TRBD1 (6 bases). The CDR3 is 16 residues long. CDR1 and CDR2 from the germline V gene are LNHDA and SQIVND (reference sequence). The V and J ends lost 9 bases and 10 bases respectively, with 25 bases between them. The CDR3 region is CASSTVGGRVQSPLHF. CDR3 nucleotides: TGTGCCAGCTCCACAGTCGGGGGGCGCGTCCAGTCACCCCTCCACTTT.

This clone was seen only once. The V call is TRBV4-1, the J call TRBJ1-5; D call uncertain. There are 14 residues in the CDR3. V lost 0 bases to trimming and J lost 10 bases, with 13 bases between them. The germline V gene has CDR1 MGHRA and CDR2 YSYEKL. CDR3 loop: CASSQERSRDPQHF. In nucleotides, the CDR3 is TGCGCCAGCAGCCAAGAAAGGTCACGGGATCCCCAGCATTTT.